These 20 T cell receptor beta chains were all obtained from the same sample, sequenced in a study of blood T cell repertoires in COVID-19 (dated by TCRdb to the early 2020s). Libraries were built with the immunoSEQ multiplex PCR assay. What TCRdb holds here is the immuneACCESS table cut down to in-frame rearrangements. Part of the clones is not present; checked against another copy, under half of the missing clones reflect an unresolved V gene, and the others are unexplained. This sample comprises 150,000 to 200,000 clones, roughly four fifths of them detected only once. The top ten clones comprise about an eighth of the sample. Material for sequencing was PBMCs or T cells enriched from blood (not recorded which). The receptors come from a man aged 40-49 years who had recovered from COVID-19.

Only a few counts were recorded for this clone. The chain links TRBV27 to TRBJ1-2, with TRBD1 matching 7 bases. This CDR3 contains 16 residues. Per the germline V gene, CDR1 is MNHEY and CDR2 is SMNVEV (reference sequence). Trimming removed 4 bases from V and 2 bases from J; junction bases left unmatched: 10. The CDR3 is CASSSEPGQRNYGYTF. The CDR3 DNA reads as TGTGCCAGCAGTTCGGAACCGGGACAGAGAAACTATGGCTACACCTTC.

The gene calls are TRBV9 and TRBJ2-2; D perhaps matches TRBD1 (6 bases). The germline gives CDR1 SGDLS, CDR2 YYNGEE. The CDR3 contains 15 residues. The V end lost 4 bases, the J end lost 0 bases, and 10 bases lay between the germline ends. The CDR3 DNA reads TGTGCCAGCAGCCTTACAGGGTCGAACACCGGGGAGCTGTTTTTT. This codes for CASSLTGSNTGELFF.

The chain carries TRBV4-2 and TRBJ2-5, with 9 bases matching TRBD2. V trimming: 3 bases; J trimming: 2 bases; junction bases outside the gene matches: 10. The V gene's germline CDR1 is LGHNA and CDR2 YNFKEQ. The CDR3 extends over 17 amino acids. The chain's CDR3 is CASSQNPGLAGQETQYF. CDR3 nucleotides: TGTGCCAGCAGCCAGAATCCAGGTCTAGCGGGACAAGAGACCCAGTACTTC.

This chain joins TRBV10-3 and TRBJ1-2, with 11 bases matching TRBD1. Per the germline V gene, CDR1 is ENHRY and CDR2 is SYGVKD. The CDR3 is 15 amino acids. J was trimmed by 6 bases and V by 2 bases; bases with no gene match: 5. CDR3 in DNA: TGTGCCATCAGTGAGACCGGGACAGGGGGTCATGGCTACACCTTC. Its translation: CAISETGTGGHGYTF.

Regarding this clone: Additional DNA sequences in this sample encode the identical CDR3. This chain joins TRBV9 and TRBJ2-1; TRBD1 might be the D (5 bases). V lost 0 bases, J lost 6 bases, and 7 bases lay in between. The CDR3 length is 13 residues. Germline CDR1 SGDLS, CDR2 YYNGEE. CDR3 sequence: CASSVGQGNEQFF. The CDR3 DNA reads TGTGCCAGCAGCGTAGGCCAGGGCAATGAGCAGTTCTTC. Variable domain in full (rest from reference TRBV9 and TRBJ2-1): DSGVTQTPKHLITATGQRVTLRCSPRSGDLSVYWYQQSLDQGLQFLIQYYNGEERAKGNILERFSAQQFPDLHSELNLSSLELGDSALYFCASSVGQGNEQFFGPGTRLTVL.

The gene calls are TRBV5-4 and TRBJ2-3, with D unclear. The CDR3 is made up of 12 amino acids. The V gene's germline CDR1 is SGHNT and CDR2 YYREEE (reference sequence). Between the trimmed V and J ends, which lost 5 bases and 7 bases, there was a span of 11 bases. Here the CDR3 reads CASSFGPNTQYF. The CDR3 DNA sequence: TGTGCCAGCAGTTTCGGTCCCAATACGCAGTATTTT.

CDR3 amino acids: CASSLSWSEVGYTF. CDR3 bases: TGTGCCAGCAGTTTATCATGGTCGGAGGTTGGCTACACCTTC. The chain couples TRBV27 to TRBJ1-2; D is unclear. There are 14 residues in the CDR3. Trimming stripped 0 bases from V and 7 bases from J, with 12 bases between. The germline V gene encodes CDR1 MNHEY and CDR2 SMNVEV (reference sequence).

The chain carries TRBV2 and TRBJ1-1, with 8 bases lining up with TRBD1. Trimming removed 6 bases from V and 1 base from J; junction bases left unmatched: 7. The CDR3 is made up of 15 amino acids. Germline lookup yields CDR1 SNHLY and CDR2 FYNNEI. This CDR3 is CASRAETGGNTEAFF. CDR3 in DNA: TGTGCCAGCAGAGCCGAAACAGGGGGGAACACTGAAGCTTTCTTT.

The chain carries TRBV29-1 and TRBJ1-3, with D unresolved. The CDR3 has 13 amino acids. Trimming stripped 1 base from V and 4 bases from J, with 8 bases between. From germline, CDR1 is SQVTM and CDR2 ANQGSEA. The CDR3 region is CSVEGYSGNTIYF. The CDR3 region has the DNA TGCAGCGTTGAAGGGTACTCAGGAAACACCATATATTTT.

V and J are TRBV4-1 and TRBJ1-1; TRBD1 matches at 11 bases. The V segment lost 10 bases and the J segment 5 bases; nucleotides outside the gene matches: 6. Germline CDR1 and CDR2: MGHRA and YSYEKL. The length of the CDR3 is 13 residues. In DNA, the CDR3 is TGCGCCACCTCGGACAGGGGGCAAACTGAAGCTTTCTTT. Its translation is CATSDRGQTEAFF.

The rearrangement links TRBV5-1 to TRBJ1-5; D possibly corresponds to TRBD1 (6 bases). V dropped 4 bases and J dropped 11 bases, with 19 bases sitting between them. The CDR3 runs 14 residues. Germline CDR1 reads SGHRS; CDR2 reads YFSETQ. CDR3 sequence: CASSPTGDVRSQHF. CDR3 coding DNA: TGCGCCAGCAGCCCGACAGGTGATGTCAGATCCCAGCATTTT. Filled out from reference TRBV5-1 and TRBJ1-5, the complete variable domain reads KAGVTQTPRYLIKTRGQQVTLSCSPISGHRSVSWYQQTPGQGLQFLFEYFSETQRNKGNFPGRFSGRQFSNSRSEMNVSTLELGDSALYLCASSPTGDVRSQHFGDGTRLSIL.

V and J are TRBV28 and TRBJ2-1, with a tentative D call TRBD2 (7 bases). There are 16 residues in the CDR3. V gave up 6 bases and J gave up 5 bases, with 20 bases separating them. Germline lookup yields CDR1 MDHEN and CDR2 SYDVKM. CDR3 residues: CASSGHGGGLNNEQFF. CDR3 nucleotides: TGTGCCAGCAGCGGCCATGGGGGGGGGCTCAACAATGAGCAGTTCTTC. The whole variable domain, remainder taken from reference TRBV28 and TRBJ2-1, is DVKVTQSSRYLVKRTGEKVFLECVQDMDHENMFWYRQDPGLGLRLIYFSYDVKMKEKGDIPEGYSVSREKKERFSLILESASTNQTSMYLCASSGHGGGLNNEQFFGPGTRLTVL.

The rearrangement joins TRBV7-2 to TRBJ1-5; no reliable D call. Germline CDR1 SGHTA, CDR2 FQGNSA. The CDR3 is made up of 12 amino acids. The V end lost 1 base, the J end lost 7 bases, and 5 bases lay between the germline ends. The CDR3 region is CASSLVGQPQHF. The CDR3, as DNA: TGTGCCAGCAGCTTAGTGGGCCAGCCCCAGCATTTT. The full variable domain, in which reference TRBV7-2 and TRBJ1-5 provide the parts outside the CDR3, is GAGVSQSPSNKVTEKGKDVELRCDPISGHTALYWYRQSLGQGLEFLIYFQGNSAPDKSGLPSDRFSAERTGGSVSTLTIQRTQQEDSAVYLCASSLVGQPQHFGDGTRLSIL.

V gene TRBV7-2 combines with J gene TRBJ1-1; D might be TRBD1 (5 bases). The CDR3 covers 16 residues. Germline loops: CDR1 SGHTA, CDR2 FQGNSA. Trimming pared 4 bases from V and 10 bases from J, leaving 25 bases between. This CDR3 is CASSSEWGWGSVGAFF. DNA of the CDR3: TGTGCCAGCAGCTCGGAGTGGGGTTGGGGCTCGGTGGGAGCTTTCTTT.

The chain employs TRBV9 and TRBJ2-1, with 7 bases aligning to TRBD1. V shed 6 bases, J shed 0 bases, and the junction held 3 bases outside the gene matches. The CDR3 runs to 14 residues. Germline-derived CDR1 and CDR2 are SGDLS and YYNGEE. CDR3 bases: TGTGCCAGCAACAGGGGCAGCTCCTACAATGAGCAGTTCTTC. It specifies CASNRGSSYNEQFF.

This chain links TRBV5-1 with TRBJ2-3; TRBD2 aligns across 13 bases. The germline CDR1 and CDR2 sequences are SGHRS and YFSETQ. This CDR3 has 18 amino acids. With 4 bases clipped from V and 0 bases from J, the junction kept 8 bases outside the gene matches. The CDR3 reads CASSTPGTSGASTDTQYF. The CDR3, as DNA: TGCGCCAGCAGCACCCCCGGGACTAGCGGGGCTAGCACAGATACGCAGTATTTT.

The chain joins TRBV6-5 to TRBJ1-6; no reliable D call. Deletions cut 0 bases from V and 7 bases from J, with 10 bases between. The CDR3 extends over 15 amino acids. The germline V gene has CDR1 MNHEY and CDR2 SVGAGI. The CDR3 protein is CASSYSQERNSPLHF. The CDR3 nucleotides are TGTGCCAGCAGTTACTCGCAGGAAAGAAATTCACCCCTCCACTTT.

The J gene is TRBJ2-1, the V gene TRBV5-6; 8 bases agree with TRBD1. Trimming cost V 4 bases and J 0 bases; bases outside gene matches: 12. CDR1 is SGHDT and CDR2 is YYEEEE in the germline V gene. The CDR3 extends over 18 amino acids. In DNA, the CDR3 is TGTGCCAGCAGCCCCGGGACAGGCGCCCTAAGCTCCTACAATGAGCAGTTCTTC. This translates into CASSPGTGALSSYNEQFF. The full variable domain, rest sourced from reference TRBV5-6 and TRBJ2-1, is DAGVTQSPTHLIKTRGQQVTLRCSPKSGHDTVSWYQQALGQGPQFIFQYYEEEERQRGNFPDRFSGHQFPNYSSELNVNALLLGDSALYLCASSPGTGALSSYNEQFFGPGTRLTVL.

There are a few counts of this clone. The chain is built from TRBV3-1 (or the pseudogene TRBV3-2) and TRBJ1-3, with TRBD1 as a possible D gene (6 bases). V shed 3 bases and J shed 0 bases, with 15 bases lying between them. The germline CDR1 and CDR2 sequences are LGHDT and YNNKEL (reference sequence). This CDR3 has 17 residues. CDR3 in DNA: TGTGCCAGCAGCCAGTCTGGACAGCTTACCTCTGGAAACACCATATATTTT. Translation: CASSQSGQLTSGNTIYF.

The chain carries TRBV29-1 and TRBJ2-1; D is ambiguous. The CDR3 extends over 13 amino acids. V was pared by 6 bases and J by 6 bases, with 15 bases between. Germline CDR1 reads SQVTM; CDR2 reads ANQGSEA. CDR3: CSVTSLKLNEQFF. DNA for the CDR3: TGCAGCGTCACCTCCTTAAAGCTCAATGAGCAGTTCTTC.